A single sample is the source of the 27 T cell receptor beta chains below, sequenced in a study of CD4+ T cells in melanoma. The data were produced by immunoSEQ multiplex PCR, yet TCRdb's version contains in-frame clones alone and is incomplete. The sample holds over 45,000 clones, approximately 70% seen once. The sample was tumor tissue. The receptors were sampled from a human donor with melanoma.

This clone has at least ten counts. The same CDR3 arises from other DNA sequences in this sample as well. The J gene is TRBJ2-1, the V gene TRBV2; TRBD2 matches 11 bases. Germline lookup yields CDR1 SNHLY and CDR2 FYNNEI. The CDR3 extends over 14 amino acids. The V and J ends lost 4 bases and 4 bases, in that order; junction bases with no gene match: 0. Here the CDR3 DNA reads TGTGCCAGCAGTGTAGCGGGGGGGTACAATGAGCAGTTCTTC. Its protein product is CASSVAGGYNEQFF.

The chain has TRBV27 and TRBJ1-3; TRBD1 matches at 7 bases. The CDR3 runs 16 residues. Trimming cost V 6 bases and J 3 bases; bases outside gene matches: 11. Germline CDR1 MNHEY, CDR2 SMNVEV (reference sequence). CDR3 amino acids: CASSRAGTAGGNTIYF. The CDR3 DNA reads TGTGCCAGCAGCAGAGCCGGGACAGCGGGTGGAAACACCATATATTTT.

The CDR3 is CASSPSGGSFSSYNEQFF. CDR3 nucleotide sequence: TGTGCCAGCAGTCCCAGCGGGGGGTCTTTTAGCTCCTACAATGAGCAGTTCTTC. V gene TRBV6-4 combines with J gene TRBJ2-1; 9 bases line up with TRBD2. The CDR3 is 18 amino acids. Looked up from germline, CDR1 is MRHNA and CDR2 is SNTAGT. The ends lost 5 bases at V and 0 bases at J; junction bases unmatched: 11.

This clone was detected many times. This chain joins TRBV6-5 and TRBJ1-1, with 8 bases fitting TRBD1. The CDR3 spans 15 residues. CDR1 is MNHEY, CDR2 SVGAGI, per germline. V shed 2 bases, J shed 8 bases, and the junction held 10 bases outside the gene matches. The CDR3 loop is CASSYVQGGEREAFF. As DNA, the CDR3 is TGTGCCAGCAGTTACGTACAGGGGGGAGAGAGAGAAGCTTTCTTT.

This rearrangement joins TRBV6-7 to TRBJ2-2, with D perhaps TRBD2 (5 bases). TRBV6-7 is classed as an ORF, of uncertain function. The CDR3 spans 18 residues. Deletions cut 0 bases from V and 0 bases from J, with 14 bases between. This chain's CDR3 is CASSYSIGGRANTGELFF. CDR3 coding DNA: TGTGCCAGCAGTTACTCGATCGGAGGTAGGGCGAACACCGGGGAGCTGTTTTTT.

This clone was picked up a small number of times. The chain combines TRBV10-3 with TRBJ1-2; 7 bases align to TRBD1. CDR1 and CDR2 (germline): ENHRY, SYGVKD. The CDR3 has 13 residues. The V gene end was trimmed by 2 bases and the J gene end by 8 bases; junction bases not matched to a gene: 5. The CDR3: CAISETGAGGYTF. In DNA form, the CDR3 reads TGTGCCATCAGTGAGACAGGGGCTGGGGGCTACACCTTC.

This clone showed up just once. The chain carries TRBV10-3 and TRBJ1-5, with D possibly matching TRBD1 (5 bases). Trimming took 5 bases from V and 0 from J, leaving 11 bases between them. Germline-derived CDR1 and CDR2 are ENHRY and SYGVKD. The CDR3 extends over 15 amino acids. CDR3 coding DNA: TGTGCCATCAGTCCTCAGGGCAATAGCAATCAGCCCCAGCATTTT. Amino acid sequence: CAISPQGNSNQPQHF.

This clone was observed at least ten times. V and J are TRBV7-9 and TRBJ2-7; 9 nucleotides align to TRBD1. The CDR3 loop spans 16 amino acids. The germline V gene encodes CDR1 SEHNR and CDR2 FQNEAQ (reference sequence). V shed 6 bases and J 7 bases; nucleotides not matched to a gene: 16. Here the CDR3 DNA reads TGTGCCAGCAGTTCTAACCGGGACAGGGTCATGGCGGAGCAGTACTTC. Amino acid sequence: CASSSNRDRVMAEQYF. Variable domain in full (rest from reference TRBV7-9 and TRBJ2-7): DTGVSQNPRHKITKRGQNVTFRCDPISEHNRLYWYRQTLGQGPEFLTYFQNEAQLEKSRLLSDRFSAERPKGSFSTLEIQRTEQGDSAMYLCASSSNRDRVMAEQYFGPGTRLTVT.

V gene TRBV9 combines with J gene TRBJ2-5; a weak D match, TRBD2 (7 bases). CDR3 length: 16 residues. The V end was cut by 0 bases, the J end by 5 bases, with 17 bases between. In germline, CDR1 is SGDLS, CDR2 YYNGEE. Here the CDR3 DNA reads TGTGCCAGCAGCGTAGTGGATGGGGGGGCCGGGGAGACCCAGTACTTC. This gives the protein CASSVVDGGAGETQYF.

This chain uses TRBV7-6 with TRBJ1-2, with 10 bases that match TRBD1. This CDR3 spans 13 amino acids. CDR1 is SGHVS and CDR2 is FNYEAQ in the germline V gene. The ends lost 5 bases at V and 8 bases at J; junction bases unmatched: 5. Here the CDR3 reads CASSLGTGAGYTF. As DNA, the CDR3 is TGTGCCAGCAGCCTAGGGACAGGGGCCGGCTACACCTTC.

This clone was seen just once. V and J are TRBV9 and TRBJ2-7, with TRBD1 matching over 7 bases. V dropped 0 bases and J dropped 0; count of bases not matched to a gene: 3. The CDR3 is 15 amino acids. CDR1 and CDR2 (germline): SGDLS, YYNGEE. In nucleotides, the CDR3 is TGTGCCAGCAGCGTAGGGACAGGCAGCTCCTACGAGCAGTACTTC. Translation: CASSVGTGSSYEQYF. Using reference TRBV9 and TRBJ2-7 for the parts outside the CDR3, the full variable domain is DSGVTQTPKHLITATGQRVTLRCSPRSGDLSVYWYQQSLDQGLQFLIQYYNGEERAKGNILERFSAQQFPDLHSELNLSSLELGDSALYFCASSVGTGSSYEQYFGPGTRLTVT.

This clone is medium-sized by share. The chain is built from TRBV5-1 and TRBJ1-5; TRBD1 might be the D (5 bases). The V gene lost 1 base and the J gene lost 4 bases, with 9 bases spanning the gap. The germline gives CDR1 SGHRS, CDR2 YFSETQ. The CDR3 sequence is 14 residues long. For the CDR3, the DNA is TGCGCCAGCAGCTTGACCGGGGGGAATCAGCCCCAGCATTTT. It is translated as CASSLTGGNQPQHF. The complete variable domain, with remaining parts taken from reference TRBV5-1 and TRBJ1-5, reads KAGVTQTPRYLIKTRGQQVTLSCSPISGHRSVSWYQQTPGQGLQFLFEYFSETQRNKGNFPGRFSGRQFSNSRSEMNVSTLELGDSALYLCASSLTGGNQPQHFGDGTRLSIL.

This clone has just one count. The rearrangement uses TRBV5-1 and TRBJ2-7; 9 nucleotides agree with TRBD2. This CDR3 has 15 residues. The V segment lost 0 bases and the J segment 0 bases; nucleotides outside the gene matches: 1. CDR1 and CDR2 from the germline V gene are SGHRS and YFSETQ. CDR3 DNA sequence: TGCGCCAGCAGCTTGGATAGCGGGGGCTCCTACGAGCAGTACTTC. It encodes CASSLDSGGSYEQYF.

This clone was counted a few times. The CDR3 DNA sequence: TGTGCCAGCAGCTTGGCCAGGAGCAATCAGCCCCAGCATTTT. Protein sequence: CASSLARSNQPQHF. The chain employs TRBV4-2 and TRBJ1-5; D is ambiguous. The CDR3 contains 14 residues. The germline V and J ends were trimmed by 5 bases and 1 base, with 9 bases remaining between them. Germline assignment: CDR1 LGHNA and CDR2 YNFKEQ.

V is TRBV5-1 and J is TRBJ1-1; TRBD1 agrees at 7 bases. The trim removed 4 bases at V and 5 bases at J, leaving 5 bases unmatched. CDR1 is SGHRS, CDR2 YFSETQ, per germline. This CDR3 is built from 13 residues. In nucleotides, the CDR3 is TGCGCCAGCAGCCTCCAGGGGGAGACTGAAGCTTTCTTT. It is translated as CASSLQGETEAFF.

This chain links TRBV21-1 with TRBJ2-7. TRBV21-1 is assigned pseudogene status. CDR3 length: 15 amino acids. This CDR3 is CASSKDKVRTYEQYF. In DNA form, the CDR3 reads TGTGCCAGCAGCAAAGATAAGGTTAGGACCTACGAGCAGTACTTC.

V is TRBV5-1 and J is TRBJ2-3, with 11 positions matching TRBD2. This CDR3 region has 16 residues. Per germline, CDR1 SGHRS and CDR2 YFSETQ. V trimming: 0 bases; J trimming: 7 bases; junction bases outside the gene matches: 7. The CDR3 DNA reads TGCGCCAGCAGCTTGGGAGTAGCGGGGGGGCGGTATACGCAGTATTTT. Translated, it gives CASSLGVAGGRYTQYF.

There are a few counts of this clone. Here the CDR3 reads CASSLFSATGGNEQFF. CDR3 DNA: TGCGCCAGCAGCTTGTTTTCCGCGACAGGGGGGAATGAGCAGTTCTTC. This chain links TRBV5-1 with TRBJ2-1, with 9 bases lining up with TRBD1. J gave up 7 bases and V 1 base, and 9 bases lay outside the gene matches. The germline gives CDR1 SGHRS, CDR2 YFSETQ. This CDR3 region has 16 residues.

V and J are TRBV7-8 and TRBJ2-7; the D is unclear. V dropped 5 bases and J dropped 5 bases, with 10 bases sitting between them. CDR1 is SGHVS, CDR2 FQNEAQ, per germline. This CDR3 contains 12 residues. The CDR3 DNA reads TGTGCCAGCAGCCCCCGCGGCCACGAGCAGTACTTC. It is translated as CASSPRGHEQYF.

This rearrangement joins TRBV5-1 to TRBJ2-1; TRBD1 matches 10 bases. This CDR3 has 16 amino acids. The V segment lost 0 bases and the J segment 2 bases; nucleotides outside the gene matches: 2. Looked up from germline, CDR1 is SGHRS and CDR2 is YFSETQ. DNA of the CDR3: TGCGCCAGCAGCTTGGAGGGACAGGGGACCTACAATGAGCAGTTCTTC. Translation: CASSLEGQGTYNEQFF.

V usage is TRBV10-3 and J usage is TRBJ1-5; possible D gene TRBD1, 6 bases. This CDR3 comprises 13 residues. The V end was cut by 9 bases, the J end by 7 bases, with 16 bases between. Germline V gene data show CDR1 as ENHRY and CDR2 as SYGVKD. CDR3 in amino acids: CAIRGGGGQPQHF. The CDR3 DNA reads TGTGCCATACGAGGGGGGGGAGGGCAGCCCCAGCATTTT.

At least ten counts were recorded for this clone. The chain is built from TRBV4-1 and TRBJ2-1, with 9 bases that match TRBD2. The CDR3 has 16 amino acids. CDR1 and CDR2 (germline): MGHRA, YSYEKL. After removal of 1 base from V and 9 bases from J, the junction contained 10 bases not matched to a gene. The CDR3, as DNA: TGCGCCAGCAGCCAAGGTCCGCGGGGGGGCCGTGGTGAGCAGTTCTTC. Encoded protein: CASSQGPRGGRGEQFF.

This sequence joins TRBV6-5 and TRBJ1-4; 10 bases align to TRBD1. Per germline, CDR1 MNHEY and CDR2 SVGAGI. The CDR3 extends over 15 amino acids. The V gene end was trimmed by 5 bases and the J gene end by 8 bases; junction bases not matched to a gene: 8. The CDR3 is CASSPDRGRMEKLFF. The CDR3 nucleotides are TGTGCCAGCAGTCCCGACAGGGGGCGAATGGAAAAACTGTTTTTT.

The count of this clone is one. For the CDR3, the DNA is TGTGCCAGCAGCCACCAGACGGATACGCAGTATTTT. The encoded protein is CASSHQTDTQYF. This chain joins TRBV4-2 and TRBJ2-3, with D unclear. Deletions cut 3 bases from V and 6 bases from J, with 7 bases between. Per germline, CDR1 LGHNA and CDR2 YNFKEQ. The CDR3 length is 12 residues.

This clone was detected only once. J is TRBJ1-3 and V is TRBV9, with 8 bases that match TRBD1. CDR1 and CDR2 from the germline V gene are SGDLS and YYNGEE. Losses at the gene ends were 2 bases for V and 0 bases for J; bases not matched to a gene: 4. This CDR3 spans 16 amino acids. The CDR3 sequence is CASSVWGQDSGNTIYF. The CDR3 DNA follows: TGTGCCAGCAGCGTTTGGGGACAGGACTCTGGAAACACCATATATTTT.

CDR3 in DNA: TGTGCCAGCAGCATGGACGGGACAGGGGGCACTGAAGCTTTCTTT. It specifies CASSMDGTGGTEAFF. The chain links TRBV9 to TRBJ1-1; 11 nucleotides align to TRBD1. With V trimmed by 4 bases and J by 4 bases, 6 bases remained unmatched. Germline V lookup: CDR1 SGDLS, CDR2 YYNGEE. CDR3 length equals 15 residues.

The chain uses TRBV5-8 and TRBJ2-3, with a weak D call TRBD2 (6 bases). CDR3 length equals 17 residues. CDR1 and CDR2 (germline): SGHTS, YDEGEE. Deletions cut 3 bases from V and 5 bases from J, with 22 bases between. The CDR3 sequence: CASSSRAGLTRLDTQYF. The CDR3 DNA follows: TGTGCCAGCAGCTCGCGGGCTGGCCTGACTAGATTAGATACGCAGTATTTT. The full variable domain, in which reference TRBV5-8 and TRBJ2-3 provide the parts outside the CDR3, is EAGVTQSPTHLIKTRGQQATLRCSPISGHTSVYWYQQALGLGLQFLLWYDEGEERNRGNFPPRFSGRQFPNYSSELNVNALELEDSALYLCASSSRAGLTRLDTQYFGPGTRLTVL.